The 24 T cell receptor beta chains listed next were all sequenced from one sample in a study of OX40 agonist ivuxolimab in advanced cancers. The protocol was immunoSEQ multiplex PCR, while the TCRdb copy is restricted to in-frame clones and leaves out a portion. The sample has about 100,000 clones; approximately 90% are singletons. This material consisted of CD4+ or CD8+ T cells sorted from blood, taken in a trial of the OX40 agonist ivuxolimab. The receptors were gathered from an adult with an advanced solid tumor such as melanoma, head and neck, liver or kidney cancer.

This clone was observed a few times. The V and J genes are TRBV12-5 and TRBJ1-1, with D hard to call. V dropped 0 bases and J dropped 3 bases, with 2 bases sitting between them. Germline CDR1 and CDR2: LGHNT and FRNRAP. The CDR3 runs to 12 residues. The CDR3 bases are TGTGCTAGTGGTTTGGTTGACACTGAAGCTTTCTTT. It yields the protein CASGLVDTEAFF.

This chain links TRBV27 with TRBJ2-1, with a possible D match to TRBD2 (5 bases). V shed 6 bases and J shed 7 bases, with 13 bases lying between them. Germline lookup yields CDR1 MNHEY and CDR2 SMNVEV (reference sequence). The CDR3 sequence is 13 residues long. CDR3 in amino acids: CASSSGTWNEQFF. CDR3 bases: TGTGCCAGCAGCAGCGGTACGTGGAATGAGCAGTTCTTC.

J is TRBJ2-7 and V is TRBV7-9, with 7 positions matching TRBD1. Germline loops: CDR1 SEHNR, CDR2 FQNEAQ (reference sequence). J was trimmed by 2 bases and V by 3 bases; bases with no gene match: 7. The CDR3 covers 15 residues. CDR3 in amino acids: CASSFVRQGAYEQYF. The CDR3 nucleotides read TGTGCCAGCAGCTTCGTTCGGCAGGGGGCCTACGAGCAGTACTTC.

V usage is TRBV28 and J usage is TRBJ2-1; TRBD1 aligns across 8 bases. V trimming: 5 bases; J trimming: 0 bases; junction bases outside the gene matches: 6. This CDR3 region has 16 residues. CDR1 is MDHEN and CDR2 is SYDVKM in the germline V gene. The CDR3 loop reads CASSHRGTGSYNEQFF. The CDR3 DNA reads TGTGCCAGCAGTCACCGTGGGACAGGCTCCTACAATGAGCAGTTCTTC.

The CDR3 region is CAISPTFNTEAFF. The CDR3, as DNA: TGTGCCATCTCCCCTACGTTTAACACTGAAGCTTTCTTT. The chain combines TRBV10-3 with TRBJ1-1; D is ambiguous. CDR3 length: 13 residues. Germline V lookup: CDR1 ENHRY, CDR2 SYGVKD. The V and J ends lost 8 bases and 2 bases respectively, with 12 bases between them.

J is TRBJ2-5 and V is TRBV11-2; D is unresolved. The germline V gene encodes CDR1 SGHAT and CDR2 FQNNGV. V lost 1 base to trimming and J lost 4 bases, with 13 bases between them. The CDR3 spans 15 residues. The CDR3 DNA sequence: TGTGCCAGCAGCTTAGGTGGTTTGGGATTAGAGACCCAGTACTTC. Translated: CASSLGGLGLETQYF.

The gene calls are TRBV28 and TRBJ2-5, with 10 bases fitting TRBD2. J was trimmed by 3 bases and V by 2 bases; bases with no gene match: 9. CDR1 is MDHEN, CDR2 SYDVKM, per germline. This CDR3 spans 17 amino acids. The CDR3 sequence is CASSLDGLAVSEETQYF. The CDR3 coding sequence is TGTGCCAGCAGTTTAGATGGACTAGCGGTATCCGAAGAGACCCAGTACTTC.

The chain uses TRBV5-6 and TRBJ2-1; D call uncertain. The CDR3 has 16 amino acids. The V gene lost 1 base and the J gene lost 5 bases, with 16 bases spanning the gap. The V gene's germline CDR1 is SGHDT and CDR2 YYEEEE. The CDR3 DNA follows: TGTGCCAGCAGCTTGTTTTTGACAAAGTCGGACAATGAGCAGTTCTTC. Translation: CASSLFLTKSDNEQFF.

Notes on this clone: At one end the junction does not follow the germline gene, possibly because of a read error. CDR3: CASSAGDTQYF. The CDR3 bases are TGTGCTAGCAGCGCAGGTGATACGCAGTATTTT. The J gene is TRBJ2-3, the V gene TRBV7-7; D gene uncertain. Germline V gene sequence: CDR1 SSHAT, CDR2 FNYEAQ (reference sequence). The CDR3 extends over 11 amino acids.

Here the CDR3 reads CASSSSGTNTGELFF. The CDR3 DNA reads TGTGCCAGCAGCTCTAGCGGGACGAACACCGGGGAGCTGTTTTTT. The chain couples TRBV6-1 to TRBJ2-2; 9 bases map to TRBD2. The V gene end was trimmed by 6 bases and the J gene end by 0 bases; junction bases not matched to a gene: 2. Germline assignment: CDR1 MNHNS and CDR2 SASEGT. This CDR3 has 15 residues.

The chain carries TRBV9 and TRBJ1-5, with a possible D match to TRBD1 (6 bases). Per germline, CDR1 SGDLS and CDR2 YYNGEE. Trimming pared 4 bases from V and 1 base from J, leaving 21 bases between. The CDR3 is 18 residues long. The DNA of the CDR3 is TGTGCCAGCAGCACTTTTGGGTGGGGGGCGCAGAGCAATCAGCCCCAGCATTTT. It encodes CASSTFGWGAQSNQPQHF.

The chain has TRBV30 and TRBJ2-5; D is ambiguous. The CDR3 totals 10 residues. V shed 2 bases and J shed 5 bases, with 3 bases lying between them. The germline V gene has CDR1 GTSNPN and CDR2 SVGIG (reference sequence). CDR3 amino acids: CAWSTETQYF. The DNA of the CDR3 is TGTGCCTGGAGTACGGAGACCCAGTACTTC.

This clone appeared a single time. The chain uses TRBV7-2 and TRBJ2-7, with a possible D match to TRBD2 (6 bases). This CDR3 is 14 amino acids long. V lost 5 bases and J lost 5, with 16 bases in between. The germline gives CDR1 SGHTA, CDR2 FQGNSA. Written as DNA, the CDR3 is TGTGCCAGCAGCGCCACGACTAGGACCCACGAGCAGTACTTC. Its protein is CASSATTRTHEQYF. The whole variable domain, filled in from reference TRBV7-2 and TRBJ2-7, reads GAGVSQSPSNKVTEKGKDVELRCDPISGHTALYWYRQSLGQGLEFLIYFQGNSAPDKSGLPSDRFSAERTGGSVSTLTIQRTQQEDSAVYLCASSATTRTHEQYFGPGTRLTVT.

This clone was recorded once. CDR3 coding DNA: TGTGCCAGCAGCTTAGATGGGGGGGCGGGCACTGAAGCTTTCTTT. It codes for CASSLDGGAGTEAFF. V gene TRBV11-2 combines with J gene TRBJ1-1, with a weak D call TRBD1 (6 bases). Germline lookup yields CDR1 SGHAT and CDR2 FQNNGV. CDR3 length: 15 amino acids. V dropped 0 bases and J dropped 4 bases, with 12 bases sitting between them.

The chain uses TRBV4-2 and TRBJ2-7, with D possibly TRBD2 on 5 matching bases. Germline lookup yields CDR1 LGHNA and CDR2 YNFKEQ. V was shortened by 1 base and J by 1 base, with 17 bases between the two germline ends. This CDR3 is 17 amino acids long. The CDR3, as DNA: TGTGCCAGCAGCCAAGTTTGGCGGCGGGCGTCTTCCTACGAGCAGTACTTC. Its translation is CASSQVWRRASSYEQYF.

This clone occurred a few times. The rearrangement links TRBV13 to TRBJ2-3, with TRBD2 as a possible D gene (5 bases). Looked up from germline, CDR1 is PRHDT and CDR2 is FYEKMQ (reference sequence). The CDR3 totals 13 residues. V lost 3 bases, J lost 2 bases, and 6 bases lay in between. The CDR3 region has the DNA TGTGCCAGCAGCTTCGGGGTCACAGATACGCAGTATTTT. Its translation is CASSFGVTDTQYF.

The CDR3 coding sequence is TGCGCCAGCAGCCAAGCTCTTCGACTCAAAGCTAGCACAGATACGCAGTATTTT. It specifies CASSQALRLKASTDTQYF. The rearrangement uses TRBV4-1 and TRBJ2-3; D not certain. The CDR3 loop spans 18 amino acids. Germline assignment: CDR1 MGHRA and CDR2 YSYEKL. V lost 1 base and J lost 0, with 17 bases in between.

This clone was detected once. This chain links TRBV6-1 with TRBJ2-1; D gene uncertain. CDR3 length equals 15 residues. V lost 7 bases to trimming and J lost 0 bases, with 13 bases between them. Germline lookup yields CDR1 MNHNS and CDR2 SASEGT. The CDR3 coding sequence is TGTGCCAGCATAAGCACAAGGATCTCCTACAATGAGCAGTTCTTC. This encodes CASISTRISYNEQFF.

V gene TRBV7-2 combines with J gene TRBJ2-2; D perhaps matches TRBD1 (5 bases). This CDR3 spans 16 amino acids. CDR1 and CDR2 from the germline V gene are SGHTA and FQGNSA. The ends were cut back, 1 base at V and 5 bases at J, with 14 bases in the middle. The CDR3 protein is CASSLVVLDITGELFF. The DNA of the CDR3 is TGTGCCAGCAGCTTAGTAGTCTTGGACATAACCGGGGAGCTGTTTTTT.

The chain is built from TRBV28 and TRBJ1-2; D is uncertain. V was trimmed by 2 bases and J by 8 bases, leaving 9 bases between them. Looked up from germline, CDR1 is MDHEN and CDR2 is SYDVKM. The CDR3 covers 12 residues. The CDR3, as DNA: TGTGCCAGCAGTTTAACAGAGTACGGCTACACCTTC. It codes for CASSLTEYGYTF.

This chain connects TRBV10-1 to TRBJ2-7; D unclear. This CDR3 is 13 amino acids long. CDR1 WNHNN and CDR2 SYGVQD come from the germline V gene (reference sequence). Trimming stripped 10 bases from V and 2 bases from J, with 15 bases between. The CDR3 region has the DNA TGCGCCAAGTTAACGGGCCCTCCCTACGAGCAGTACTTC. This gives the protein CAKLTGPPYEQYF.

This chain connects TRBV7-2 to TRBJ2-2; 7 positions agree with TRBD1. This CDR3 is built from 12 residues. V was clipped by 4 bases and J by 7 bases; unmatched bases: 0. Germline V gene data show CDR1 as SGHTA and CDR2 as FQGNSA. CDR3 DNA: TGTGCCAGCAGCTCAGGGGGCGGGGAGCTGTTTTTT. Translated: CASSSGGGELFF. Supplemented by reference TRBV7-2 and TRBJ2-2, the full variable domain reads GAGVSQSPSNKVTEKGKDVELRCDPISGHTALYWYRQSLGQGLEFLIYFQGNSAPDKSGLPSDRFSAERTGGSVSTLTIQRTQQEDSAVYLCASSSGGGELFFGEGSRLTVL.

The chain employs TRBV9 and TRBJ2-2; a weak D match, TRBD2 (6 bases). CDR3 length: 13 residues. Trimming shortened V by 6 bases and J by 7 bases, and 13 bases separated the two germline ends. The germline gives CDR1 SGDLS, CDR2 YYNGEE. As DNA, the CDR3 is TGTGCCAGCACCGCCGGGAGCGGCGGGGAGCTGTTTTTT. This encodes CASTAGSGGELFF.

The chain carries TRBV5-1 and TRBJ2-3, with D possibly matching TRBD2 (6 bases). This CDR3 region has 14 residues. Germline V gene sequence: CDR1 SGHRS, CDR2 YFSETQ. With 4 bases removed from V and 1 base from J, the gap between germline ends came to 10 bases. This chain's CDR3 is CASSQASGTDTQYF. The CDR3 nucleotides are TGCGCCAGCAGCCAGGCTAGCGGCACAGATACGCAGTATTTT.